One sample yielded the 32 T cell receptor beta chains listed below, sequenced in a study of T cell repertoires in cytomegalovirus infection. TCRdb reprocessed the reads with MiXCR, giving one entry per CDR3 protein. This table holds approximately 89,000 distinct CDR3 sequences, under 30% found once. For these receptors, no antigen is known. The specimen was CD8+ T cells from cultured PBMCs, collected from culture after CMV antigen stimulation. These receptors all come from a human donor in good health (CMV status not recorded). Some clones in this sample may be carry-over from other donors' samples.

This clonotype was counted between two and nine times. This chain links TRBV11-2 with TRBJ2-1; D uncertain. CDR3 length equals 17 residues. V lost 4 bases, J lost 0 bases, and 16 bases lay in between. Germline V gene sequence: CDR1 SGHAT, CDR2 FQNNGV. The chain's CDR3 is CASSSNMPPSSYNEQFF. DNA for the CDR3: TGTGCCAGCAGCTCCAATATGCCGCCCAGCTCCTACAATGAGCAGTTCTTC.

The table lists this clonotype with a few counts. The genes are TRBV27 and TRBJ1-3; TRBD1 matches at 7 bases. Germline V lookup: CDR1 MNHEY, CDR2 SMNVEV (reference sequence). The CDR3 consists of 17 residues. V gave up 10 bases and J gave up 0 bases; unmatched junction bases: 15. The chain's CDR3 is CATSTGDPLFSGNTIYF. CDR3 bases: TGTGCCACTTCAACAGGGGACCCACTTTTCTCTGGAAACACCATATATTTT.

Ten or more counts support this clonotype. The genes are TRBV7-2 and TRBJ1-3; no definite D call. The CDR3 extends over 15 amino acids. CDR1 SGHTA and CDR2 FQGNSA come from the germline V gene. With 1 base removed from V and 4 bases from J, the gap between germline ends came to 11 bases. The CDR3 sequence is CASSLEFRPGNTIYF. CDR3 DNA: TGTGCCAGCAGCTTAGAGTTCAGGCCAGGAAACACCATATATTTT.

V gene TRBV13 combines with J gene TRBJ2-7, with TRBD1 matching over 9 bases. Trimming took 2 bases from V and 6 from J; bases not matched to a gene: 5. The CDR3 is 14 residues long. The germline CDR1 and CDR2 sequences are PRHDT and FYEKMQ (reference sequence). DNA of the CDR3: TGTGCCAGCAGCTTAAGGGACAGGGTCTTCGAGCAGTACTTC. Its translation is CASSLRDRVFEQYF.

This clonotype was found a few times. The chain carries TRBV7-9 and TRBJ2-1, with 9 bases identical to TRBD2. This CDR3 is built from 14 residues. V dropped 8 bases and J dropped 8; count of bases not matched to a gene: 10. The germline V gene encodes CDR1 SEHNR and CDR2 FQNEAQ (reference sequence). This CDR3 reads CASPPGTSQDEQFF. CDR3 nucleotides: TGTGCCAGCCCGCCCGGGACTAGCCAGGATGAGCAGTTCTTC. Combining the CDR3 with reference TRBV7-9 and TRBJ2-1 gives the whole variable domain DTGVSQNPRHKITKRGQNVTFRCDPISEHNRLYWYRQTLGQGPEFLTYFQNEAQLEKSRLLSDRFSAERPKGSFSTLEIQRTEQGDSAMYLCASPPGTSQDEQFFGPGTRLTVL.

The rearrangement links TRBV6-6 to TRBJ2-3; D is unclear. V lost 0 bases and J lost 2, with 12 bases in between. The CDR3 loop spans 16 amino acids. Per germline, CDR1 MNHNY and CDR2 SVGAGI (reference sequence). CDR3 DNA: TGTGCCAGCAGTTACTCGGTTAACTCCTACACAGATACGCAGTATTTT. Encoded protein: CASSYSVNSYTDTQYF.

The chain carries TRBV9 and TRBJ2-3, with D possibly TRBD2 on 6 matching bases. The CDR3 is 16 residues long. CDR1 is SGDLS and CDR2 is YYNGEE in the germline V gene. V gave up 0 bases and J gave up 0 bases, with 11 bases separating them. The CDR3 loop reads CASSVELAASTDTQYF. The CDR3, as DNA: TGTGCCAGCAGCGTAGAGTTAGCGGCTAGCACAGATACGCAGTATTTT.

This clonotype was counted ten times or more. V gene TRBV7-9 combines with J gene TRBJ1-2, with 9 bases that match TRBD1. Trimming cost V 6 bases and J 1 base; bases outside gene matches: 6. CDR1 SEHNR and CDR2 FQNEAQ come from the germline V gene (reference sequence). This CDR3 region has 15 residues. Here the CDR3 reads CASRFGTGSNYGYTF. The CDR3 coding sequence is TGTGCCAGCAGATTCGGGACAGGGAGTAACTATGGCTACACCTTC.

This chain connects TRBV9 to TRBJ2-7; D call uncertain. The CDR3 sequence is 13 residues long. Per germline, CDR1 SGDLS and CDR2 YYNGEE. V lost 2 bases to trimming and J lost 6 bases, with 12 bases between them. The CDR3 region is CASSVLPSAEQYF. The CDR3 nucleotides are TGTGCCAGCAGCGTCTTACCATCAGCCGAGCAGTACTTC.

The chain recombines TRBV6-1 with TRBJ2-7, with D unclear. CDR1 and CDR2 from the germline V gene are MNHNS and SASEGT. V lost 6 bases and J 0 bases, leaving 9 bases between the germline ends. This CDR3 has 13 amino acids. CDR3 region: CASRRRTSYEQYF. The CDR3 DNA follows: TGTGCCAGCAGACGCAGGACCTCCTACGAGCAGTACTTC.

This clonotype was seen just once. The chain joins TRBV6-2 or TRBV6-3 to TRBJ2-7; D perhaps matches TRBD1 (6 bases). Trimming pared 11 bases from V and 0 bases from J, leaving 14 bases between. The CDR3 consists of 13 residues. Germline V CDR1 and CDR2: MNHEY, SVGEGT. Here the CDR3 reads CAAGDASSYEQYF. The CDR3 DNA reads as TGTGCCGCAGGGGACGCCAGCTCCTACGAGCAGTACTTC.

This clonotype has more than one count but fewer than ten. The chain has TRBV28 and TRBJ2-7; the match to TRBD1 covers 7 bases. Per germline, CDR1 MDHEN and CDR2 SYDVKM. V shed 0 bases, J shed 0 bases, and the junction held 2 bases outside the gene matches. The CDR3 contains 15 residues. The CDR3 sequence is CASSLWGDSSYEQYF. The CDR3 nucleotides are TGTGCCAGCAGTTTATGGGGGGACAGCTCCTACGAGCAGTACTTC.

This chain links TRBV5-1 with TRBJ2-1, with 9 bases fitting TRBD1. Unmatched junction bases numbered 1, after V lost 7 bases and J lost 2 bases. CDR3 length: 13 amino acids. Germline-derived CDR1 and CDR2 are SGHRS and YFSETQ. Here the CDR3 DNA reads TGCGCCAGCCGGGACAGGGCCTACAATGAGCAGTTCTTC. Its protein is CASRDRAYNEQFF.

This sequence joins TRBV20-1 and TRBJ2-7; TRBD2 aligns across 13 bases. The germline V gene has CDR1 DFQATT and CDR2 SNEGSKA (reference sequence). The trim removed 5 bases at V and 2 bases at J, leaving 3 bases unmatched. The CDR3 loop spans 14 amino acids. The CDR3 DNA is TGCAGTGCTCTGACTAGCGGGGGGACCTACGAGCAGTACTTC. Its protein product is CSALTSGGTYEQYF.

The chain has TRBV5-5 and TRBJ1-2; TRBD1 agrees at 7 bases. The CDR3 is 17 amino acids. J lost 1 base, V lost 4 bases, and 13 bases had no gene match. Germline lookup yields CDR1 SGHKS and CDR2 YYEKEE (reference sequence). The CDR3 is CASSRRTGDLINYGYTF. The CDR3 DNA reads TGTGCCAGCAGCCGCCGGACAGGAGATCTAATTAACTATGGCTACACCTTC.

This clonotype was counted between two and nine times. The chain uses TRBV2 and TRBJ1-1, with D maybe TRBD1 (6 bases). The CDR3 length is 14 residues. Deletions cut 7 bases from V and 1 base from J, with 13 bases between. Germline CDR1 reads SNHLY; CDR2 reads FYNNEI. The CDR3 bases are TGTGCCAGCACCCTGGGACACTCGAACACTGAAGCTTTCTTT. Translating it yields CASTLGHSNTEAFF. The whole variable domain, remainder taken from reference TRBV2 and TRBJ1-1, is EPEVTQTPSHQVTQMGQEVILRCVPISNHLYFYWYRQILGQKVEFLVSFYNNEISEKSEIFDDQFSVERPDGSNFTLKIRSTKLEDSAMYFCASTLGHSNTEAFFGQGTRLTVV.

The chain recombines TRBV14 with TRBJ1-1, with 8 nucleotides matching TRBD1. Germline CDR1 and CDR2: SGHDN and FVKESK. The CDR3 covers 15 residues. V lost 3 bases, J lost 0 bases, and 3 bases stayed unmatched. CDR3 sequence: CASSQQGAVNTEAFF. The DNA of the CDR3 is TGTGCCAGCAGCCAGCAGGGGGCCGTGAACACTGAAGCTTTCTTT. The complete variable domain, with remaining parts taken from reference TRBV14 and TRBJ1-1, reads EAGVTQFPSHSVIEKGQTVTLRCDPISGHDNLYWYRRVMGKEIKFLLHFVKESKQDESGMPNNRFLAERTGGTYSTLKVQPAELEDSGVYFCASSQQGAVNTEAFFGQGTRLTVV.

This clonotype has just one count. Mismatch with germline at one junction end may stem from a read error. CDR3 loop: CANSPDRGDGYGYTF. The CDR3 DNA follows: TGTGCCAACAGTCCGGACAGGGGGGACGGCTATGGCTACACCTTC. This rearrangement joins TRBV12-3 or TRBV12-4 to TRBJ1-2, with TRBD1 matching over 10 bases. The CDR3 covers 15 residues.

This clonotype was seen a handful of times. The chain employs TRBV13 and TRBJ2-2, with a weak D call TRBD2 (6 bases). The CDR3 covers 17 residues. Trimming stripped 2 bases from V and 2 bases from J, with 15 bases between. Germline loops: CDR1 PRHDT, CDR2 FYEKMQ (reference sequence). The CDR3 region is CASSLRGRQTNTGELFF. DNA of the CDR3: TGTGCCAGCAGCTTACGAGGGAGGCAGACAAACACCGGGGAGCTGTTTTTT.

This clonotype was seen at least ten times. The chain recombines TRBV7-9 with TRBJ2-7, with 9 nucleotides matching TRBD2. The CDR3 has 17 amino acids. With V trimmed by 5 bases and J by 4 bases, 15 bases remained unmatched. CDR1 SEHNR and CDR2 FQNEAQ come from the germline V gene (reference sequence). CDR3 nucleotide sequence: TGTGCCAGCAGCCCGCTCGGAGGAGCGGGAGGTTTATACGAGCAGTACTTC. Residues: CASSPLGGAGGLYEQYF.

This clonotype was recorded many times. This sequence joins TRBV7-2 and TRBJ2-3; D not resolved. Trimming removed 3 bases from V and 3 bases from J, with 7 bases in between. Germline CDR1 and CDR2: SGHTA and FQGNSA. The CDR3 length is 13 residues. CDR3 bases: TGTGCCAGCAGCTTCACAGTTACAGATACGCAGTATTTT. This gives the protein CASSFTVTDTQYF. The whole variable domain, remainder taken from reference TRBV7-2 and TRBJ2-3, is GAGVSQSPSNKVTEKGKDVELRCDPISGHTALYWYRQSLGQGLEFLIYFQGNSAPDKSGLPSDRFSAERTGGSVSTLTIQRTQQEDSAVYLCASSFTVTDTQYFGPGTRLTVL.

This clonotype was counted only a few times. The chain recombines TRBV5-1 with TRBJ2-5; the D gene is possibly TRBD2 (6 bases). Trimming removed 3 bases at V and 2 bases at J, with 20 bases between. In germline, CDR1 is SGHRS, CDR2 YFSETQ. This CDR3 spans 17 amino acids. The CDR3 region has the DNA TGCGCCAGCAGCTCCTGGGGGGAGGAGCGACCGCAAGAGACCCAGTACTTC. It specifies CASSSWGEERPQETQYF.

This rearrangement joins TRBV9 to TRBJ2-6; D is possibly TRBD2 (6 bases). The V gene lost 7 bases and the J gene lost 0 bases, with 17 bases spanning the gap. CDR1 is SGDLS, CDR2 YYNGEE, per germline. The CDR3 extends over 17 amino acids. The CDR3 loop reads CASGRRGEASGANVLTF. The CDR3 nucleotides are TGTGCCAGCGGCAGGCGCGGGGAGGCCTCTGGGGCCAACGTCCTGACTTTC.

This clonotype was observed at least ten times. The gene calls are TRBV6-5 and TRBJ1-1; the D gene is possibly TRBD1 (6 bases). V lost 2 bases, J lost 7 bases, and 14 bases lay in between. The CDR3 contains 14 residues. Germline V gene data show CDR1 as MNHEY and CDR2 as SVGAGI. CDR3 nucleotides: TGTGCCAGCAGTTACGGCGGGGGGCGGGTTGAAGCTTTCTTT. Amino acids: CASSYGGGRVEAFF.

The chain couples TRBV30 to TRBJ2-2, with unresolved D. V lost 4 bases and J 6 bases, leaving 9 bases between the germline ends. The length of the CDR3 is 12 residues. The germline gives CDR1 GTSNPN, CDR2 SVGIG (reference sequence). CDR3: CAWNAVSGELFF. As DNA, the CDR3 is TGTGCCTGGAATGCGGTTTCCGGGGAGCTGTTTTTT. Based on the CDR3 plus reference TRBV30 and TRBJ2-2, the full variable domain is SQTIHQWPATLVQPVGSPLSLECTVEGTSNPNLYWYRQAAGRGLQLLFYSVGIGQISSEVPQNLSASRPQDRQFILSSKKLLLSDSGFYLCAWNAVSGELFFGEGSRLTVL.

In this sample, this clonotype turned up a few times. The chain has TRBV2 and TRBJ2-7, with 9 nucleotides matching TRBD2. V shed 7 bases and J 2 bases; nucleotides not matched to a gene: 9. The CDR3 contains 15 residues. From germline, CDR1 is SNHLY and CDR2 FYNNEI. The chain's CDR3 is CASTSRGGRTYEQYF. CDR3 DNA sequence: TGTGCCAGCACCTCGCGGGGGGGCCGCACCTACGAGCAGTACTTC.

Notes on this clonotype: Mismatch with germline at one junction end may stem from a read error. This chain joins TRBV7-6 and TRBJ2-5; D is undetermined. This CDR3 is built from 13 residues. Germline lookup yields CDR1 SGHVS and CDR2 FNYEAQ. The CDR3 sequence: CASSLTVQETQYF. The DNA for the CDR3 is TGTGCTAGCAGCTTAACCGTCCAAGAGACCCAGTACTTC.

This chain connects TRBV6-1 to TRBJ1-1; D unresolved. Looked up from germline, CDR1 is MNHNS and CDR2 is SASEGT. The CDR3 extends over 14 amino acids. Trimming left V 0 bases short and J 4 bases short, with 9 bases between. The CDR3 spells CASSEAHGFTEAFF. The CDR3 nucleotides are TGTGCCAGCAGTGAAGCTCACGGGTTCACTGAAGCTTTCTTT.

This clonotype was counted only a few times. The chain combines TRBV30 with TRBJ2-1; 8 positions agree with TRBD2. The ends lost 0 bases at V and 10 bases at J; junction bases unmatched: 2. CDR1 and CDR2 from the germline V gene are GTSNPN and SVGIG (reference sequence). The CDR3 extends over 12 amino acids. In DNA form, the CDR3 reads TGTGCCTGGAGTGTATTAGCGGGGGAGCAGTTCTTC. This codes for CAWSVLAGEQFF.

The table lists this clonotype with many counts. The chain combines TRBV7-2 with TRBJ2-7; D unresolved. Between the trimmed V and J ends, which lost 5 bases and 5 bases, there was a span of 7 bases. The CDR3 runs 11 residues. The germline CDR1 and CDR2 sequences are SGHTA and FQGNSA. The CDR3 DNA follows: TGTGCCAGCAGCCGGAGCCACGAGCAGTACTTC. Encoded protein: CASSRSHEQYF.

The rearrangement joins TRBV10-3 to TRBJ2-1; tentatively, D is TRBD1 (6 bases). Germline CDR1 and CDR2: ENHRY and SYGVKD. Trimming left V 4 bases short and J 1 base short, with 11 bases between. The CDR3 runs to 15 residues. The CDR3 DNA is TGTGCCATCAGTGCCCAGGGGCCGTCCTACAATGAGCAGTTCTTC. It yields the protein CAISAQGPSYNEQFF.

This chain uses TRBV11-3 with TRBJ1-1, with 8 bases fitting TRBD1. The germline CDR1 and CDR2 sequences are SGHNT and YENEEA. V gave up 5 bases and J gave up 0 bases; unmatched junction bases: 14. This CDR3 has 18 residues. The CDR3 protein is CASSPGAGTGQLNTEAFF. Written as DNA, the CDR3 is TGTGCCAGCAGCCCCGGGGCCGGGACAGGCCAACTGAACACTGAAGCTTTCTTT.